Below, 23 T cell receptor beta chains from the same sample are listed, as sequenced in a study of T cells after yellow fever vaccination. MiXCR, applied by TCRdb to the 5' RACE reads, yields one record per CDR3 protein. This table holds some 350,000 distinct CDR3 sequences, 11% found once. Material: PBMCs, obtained on the day of the first yellow fever vaccination. These receptors all stem from a man aged 18-30 years who received the YFV17D yellow fever vaccine.

This clonotype was found many times. V and J are TRBV3-1 and TRBJ2-2; 9 nucleotides agree with TRBD1. Germline V gene sequence: CDR1 LGHDT, CDR2 YNNKEL (reference sequence). CDR3 size: 16 residues. V shed 4 bases, J shed 4 bases, and the junction held 7 bases outside the gene matches. In DNA, the CDR3 is TGTGCCAGCAGCCCCGGACAGGGGTTGATCACCGGGGAGCTGTTTTTT. As protein: CASSPGQGLITGELFF.

This clonotype turned up a few times. V and J are TRBV7-9 and TRBJ2-1; TRBD2 is a possible D gene (6 bases). The CDR3 extends over 12 amino acids. Trimming took 7 bases from V and 7 from J, leaving 11 bases between them. CDR1 is SEHNR, CDR2 FQNEAQ, per germline (reference sequence). The CDR3 DNA is TGTGCCAGCATCCGTGGGGGGAATGAGCAGTTCTTC. It translates to CASIRGGNEQFF. The entire variable domain, with the rest obtained from reference TRBV7-9 and TRBJ2-1, is as follows: DTGVSQNPRHKITKRGQNVTFRCDPISEHNRLYWYRQTLGQGPEFLTYFQNEAQLEKSRLLSDRFSAERPKGSFSTLEIQRTEQGDSAMYLCASIRGGNEQFFGPGTRLTVL.

Ten or more counts support this clonotype. The chain recombines TRBV20-1 with TRBJ2-5, with D perhaps matching TRBD1 or TRBD2 (6 bases each). CDR3 length: 14 residues. V was pared by 0 bases and J by 2 bases, with 10 bases between. Germline V gene sequence: CDR1 DFQATT, CDR2 SNEGSKA (reference sequence). CDR3 in DNA: TGCAGTGCTAGAGATGAGGGGGGACAAGAGACCCAGTACTTC. It encodes CSARDEGGQETQYF.

This clonotype turned up a few times. The J gene is TRBJ1-6, the V gene TRBV7-8, with 10 nucleotides matching TRBD1. This CDR3 is built from 16 residues. Germline V CDR1 and CDR2: SGHVS, FQNEAQ. With 2 bases clipped from V and 13 bases from J, the junction kept 11 bases outside the gene matches. CDR3 sequence: CASSLFRDRGRGPLHF. In DNA form, the CDR3 reads TGTGCCAGCAGCTTATTCCGGGACAGGGGACGTGGGCCCCTCCACTTT. The whole variable domain, filled in from reference TRBV7-8 and TRBJ1-6, reads GAGVSQSPRYKVAKRGQDVALRCDPISGHVSLFWYQQALGQGPEFLTYFQNEAQLDKSGLPSDRFFAERPEGSVSTLKIQRTQQEDSAVYLCASSLFRDRGRGPLHFGNGTRLTVT.

The rearrangement links TRBV9 to TRBJ2-3; 9 bases are a match to TRBD2. With V trimmed by 0 bases and J by 0 bases, 8 bases remained unmatched. The CDR3 length is 18 residues. Germline-derived CDR1 and CDR2 are SGDLS and YYNGEE. Written as DNA, the CDR3 is TGTGCCAGCAGCGTAGGGCTAGCGGGGACCACTAGCACAGATACGCAGTATTTT. It specifies CASSVGLAGTTSTDTQYF.

As DNA, the CDR3 is TGTGCCAGTAGTAGACTGGACCAGGATTCACCCCTCCACTTT. Protein product: CASSRLDQDSPLHF. The chain uses TRBV19 and TRBJ1-6; D is uncertain. CDR1 is LNHDA and CDR2 is SQIVND in the germline V gene (reference sequence). The CDR3 has 14 residues. V was clipped by 4 bases and J by 8 bases, with 12 bases between them.

This clonotype came up many times. The chain carries TRBV7-2 and TRBJ2-1; 11 positions agree with TRBD2. CDR1 is SGHTA, CDR2 FQGNSA, per germline. V trimming: 0 bases; J trimming: 5 bases; junction bases outside the gene matches: 3. The CDR3 sequence is 16 residues long. The CDR3 reads CASSLAGTSGNNEQFF. The CDR3 DNA reads as TGTGCCAGCAGCTTAGCAGGGACTAGCGGCAACAATGAGCAGTTCTTC.

This clonotype was seen many times. This sequence joins TRBV5-4 and TRBJ2-7; D gene uncertain. Germline V gene lookup returns CDR1 SGHNT and CDR2 YYREEE (reference sequence). There are 13 residues in the CDR3. V was trimmed by 4 bases and J by 3 bases, leaving 11 bases between them. The CDR3 DNA follows: TGTGCCAGCAGCGCCGGAAACAACTACGAGCAGTACTTC. It is translated as CASSAGNNYEQYF.

V and J are TRBV18 and TRBJ1-3, with D possibly TRBD1 on 5 matching bases. Germline V gene lookup returns CDR1 KGHSH and CDR2 LQKENI. V was trimmed by 1 base and J by 0 bases, leaving 10 bases between them. The CDR3 covers 16 residues. CDR3 amino acids: CASSPLTGRSGNTIYF. CDR3 bases: TGTGCCAGCTCACCACTAACAGGCCGCTCTGGAAACACCATATATTTT.

Only a few counts were recorded for this clonotype. The J gene is TRBJ2-1, the V gene TRBV9; D not resolved. Looked up from germline, CDR1 is SGDLS and CDR2 is YYNGEE. Trimming took 4 bases from V and 1 from J, leaving 15 bases between them. The length of the CDR3 is 16 residues. The CDR3 loop reads CASSPHRQRSYNEQFF. The CDR3 DNA reads TGTGCCAGCAGCCCCCATCGACAAAGGTCCTACAATGAGCAGTTCTTC.

This clonotype appeared a few times. This sequence joins TRBV29-1 and TRBJ2-7, with D possibly matching TRBD1 (6 bases). Germline V lookup: CDR1 SQVTM, CDR2 ANQGSEA. Deletions cut 6 bases from V and 1 base from J, with 10 bases between. The CDR3 extends over 12 amino acids. The CDR3 DNA is TGCAGCGTCGGCGGACAGTCCTACGAGCAGTACTTC. Amino acids: CSVGGQSYEQYF.

The genes are TRBV19 and TRBJ2-1; TRBD2 is a possible D gene (7 bases). The CDR3 has 15 amino acids. Germline V gives CDR1 LNHDA, CDR2 SQIVND (reference sequence). The V and J ends lost 4 bases and 1 base respectively, with 11 bases between them. The CDR3 sequence: CASSKGRGSYNEQFF. The DNA of the CDR3 is TGTGCCAGTAGTAAAGGGAGGGGGTCCTACAATGAGCAGTTCTTC.

This clonotype was observed many times. The CDR3 here is CSAREGAGELFF. The CDR3, as DNA: TGCAGTGCTAGAGAAGGGGCCGGGGAGCTGTTTTTT. J is TRBJ2-2 and V is TRBV20-1; D is possibly TRBD1 (5 bases). Trimming took off 0 bases at V and 6 bases at J, with 5 bases between the two ends. This CDR3 is built from 12 residues. Germline V gene data show CDR1 as DFQATT and CDR2 as SNEGSKA (reference sequence).

The chain combines TRBV5-1 with TRBJ2-3, with 13 positions matching TRBD2. V lost 3 bases and J lost 6; bases outside the gene matches: 19. CDR1 is SGHRS, CDR2 YFSETQ, per germline. The CDR3 has 20 amino acids. The CDR3 loop reads CASSSAPGLAGYSLMDTQYF. The CDR3, as DNA: TGCGCCAGCAGCTCAGCCCCGGGACTAGCGGGGTATTCCCTAATGGATACGCAGTATTTT.

V gene TRBV7-9 combines with J gene TRBJ1-6; D unresolved. The CDR3 is 15 residues long. V lost 5 bases to trimming and J lost 5 bases, with 13 bases between them. Germline V gene data show CDR1 as SEHNR and CDR2 as FQNEAQ (reference sequence). The CDR3 protein is CASSRGSTNNSPLHF. DNA for the CDR3: TGTGCCAGCAGCCGAGGGTCAACCAATAATTCACCCCTCCACTTT.

Only a few counts were recorded for this clonotype. The rearrangement joins TRBV27 to TRBJ2-7; D remains ambiguous. Germline-derived CDR1 and CDR2 are MNHEY and SMNVEV (reference sequence). This CDR3 region has 14 residues. V was shortened by 3 bases and J by 2 bases, with 11 bases between the two germline ends. The CDR3 DNA sequence: TGTGCCAGCAGTTTGCAGCCAATTACCTACGAGCAGTACTTC. It encodes CASSLQPITYEQYF.

This clonotype was seen a handful of times. This sequence joins TRBV15 and TRBJ2-7; TRBD2 agrees at 9 bases. Trimming cost V 1 base and J 3 bases; bases outside gene matches: 4. Germline V gene lookup returns CDR1 LNHNV and CDR2 YYDKDF (reference sequence). This CDR3 contains 15 residues. The CDR3 is CATSRVLAGYYEQYF. The CDR3 DNA is TGTGCCACCAGCAGAGTGCTAGCGGGATACTACGAGCAGTACTTC.

This clonotype turned up a few times. The rearrangement links TRBV7-8 to TRBJ2-7; tentatively, D is TRBD1 (5 bases). CDR1 and CDR2 from the germline V gene are SGHVS and FQNEAQ. The CDR3 has 13 amino acids. With 4 bases removed from V and 1 base from J, the gap between germline ends came to 8 bases. CDR3 amino acids: CASSSRQSYEQYF. DNA of the CDR3: TGTGCCAGCAGCTCCCGACAGTCCTACGAGCAGTACTTC.

This clonotype occurred a few times. The rearrangement uses TRBV5-1 and TRBJ1-2; 9 bases match TRBD1. Per the germline V gene, CDR1 is SGHRS and CDR2 is YFSETQ. CDR3 length equals 16 residues. V lost 3 bases to trimming and J lost 3 bases; unmatched junction nucleotides: 9. Written as DNA, the CDR3 is TGCGCCAGCAGCTGGAAACGGGACAGGGACGACTATGGCTACACCTTC. Amino acid sequence: CASSWKRDRDDYGYTF.

The CDR3 DNA sequence: TGCGCCAGCAGCCAAGAGGAGGGAGACAGACGGACTGAAGCTTTCTTT. Protein product: CASSQEEGDRRTEAFF. V gene TRBV4-3 combines with J gene TRBJ1-1; tentative D call: TRBD1 (5 bases). Between the trimmed V and J ends, which lost 0 bases and 5 bases, there was a span of 16 bases. Per germline, CDR1 LGHNA and CDR2 YSLEER. This CDR3 is built from 16 residues.

This clonotype was observed a handful of times. The chain joins TRBV7-2 to TRBJ2-4; 8 bases are a match to TRBD1. The CDR3 consists of 15 residues. Germline lookup yields CDR1 SGHTA and CDR2 FQGNSA. Trimming took 3 bases from V and 5 from J; bases not matched to a gene: 6. CDR3 amino acids: CASSFDRGSENIQYF. The CDR3 DNA sequence: TGTGCCAGCAGCTTTGACAGGGGTTCCGAAAACATTCAGTACTTC. The full variable domain, completed using reference TRBV7-2 and TRBJ2-4, is GAGVSQSPSNKVTEKGKDVELRCDPISGHTALYWYRQSLGQGLEFLIYFQGNSAPDKSGLPSDRFSAERTGGSVSTLTIQRTQQEDSAVYLCASSFDRGSENIQYFGAGTRLSVL.

J is TRBJ2-3 and V is TRBV5-1; D remains unclear. The germline gives CDR1 SGHRS, CDR2 YFSETQ. This CDR3 has 15 amino acids. Trimming shortened V by 0 bases and J by 7 bases, and 15 bases separated the two germline ends. DNA for the CDR3: TGCGCCAGCAGCTTGGGTCAGGACCAAGCACATACGCAGTATTTT. Its translation is CASSLGQDQAHTQYF. The variable domain in full, completed from reference TRBV5-1 and TRBJ2-3, reads KAGVTQTPRYLIKTRGQQVTLSCSPISGHRSVSWYQQTPGQGLQFLFEYFSETQRNKGNFPGRFSGRQFSNSRSEMNVSTLELGDSALYLCASSLGQDQAHTQYFGPGTRLTVL.

This clonotype was picked up a small number of times. The chain links TRBV5-1 to TRBJ2-3; 8 nucleotides agree with TRBD2. Germline assignment: CDR1 SGHRS and CDR2 YFSETQ. This CDR3 has 16 residues. The V and J ends lost 7 bases and 4 bases, in that order; junction bases with no gene match: 14. CDR3 in amino acids: CASAPEAGVMADTQYF. The CDR3 DNA sequence: TGCGCCAGCGCTCCAGAAGCGGGGGTTATGGCAGATACGCAGTATTTT.